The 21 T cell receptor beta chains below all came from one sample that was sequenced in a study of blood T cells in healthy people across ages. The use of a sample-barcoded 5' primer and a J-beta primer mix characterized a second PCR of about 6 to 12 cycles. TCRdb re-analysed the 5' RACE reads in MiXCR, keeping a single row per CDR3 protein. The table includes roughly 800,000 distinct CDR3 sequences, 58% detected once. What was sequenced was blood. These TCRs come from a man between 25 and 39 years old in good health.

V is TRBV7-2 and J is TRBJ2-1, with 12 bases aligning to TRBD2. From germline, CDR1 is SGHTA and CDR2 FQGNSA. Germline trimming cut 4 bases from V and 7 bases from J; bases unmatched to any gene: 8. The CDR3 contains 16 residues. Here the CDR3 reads CASSSSTSGRLNEQFF. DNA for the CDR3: TGTGCCAGCAGCTCTTCGACTAGCGGGAGATTGAATGAGCAGTTCTTC.

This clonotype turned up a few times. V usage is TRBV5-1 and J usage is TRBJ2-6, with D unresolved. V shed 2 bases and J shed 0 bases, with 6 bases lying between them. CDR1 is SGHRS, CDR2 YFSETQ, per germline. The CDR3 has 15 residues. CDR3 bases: TGCGCCAGCAGCTTTTCAGGCTCTGGGGCCAACGTCCTGACTTTC. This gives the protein CASSFSGSGANVLTF.

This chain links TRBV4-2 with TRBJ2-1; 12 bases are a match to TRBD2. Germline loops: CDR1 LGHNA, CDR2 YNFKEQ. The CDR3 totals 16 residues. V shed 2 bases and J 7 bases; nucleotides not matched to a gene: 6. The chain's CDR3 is CASSQFLAGGQNEQFF. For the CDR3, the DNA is TGTGCCAGCAGCCAATTTCTAGCGGGGGGGCAGAATGAGCAGTTCTTC.

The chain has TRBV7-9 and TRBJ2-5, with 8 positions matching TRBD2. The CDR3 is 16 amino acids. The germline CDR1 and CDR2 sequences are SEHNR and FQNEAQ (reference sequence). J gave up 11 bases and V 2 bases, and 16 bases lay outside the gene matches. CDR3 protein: CASSLLTGGVDNEQYF. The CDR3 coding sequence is TGTGCCAGCAGCTTACTAACGGGGGGGGTGGACAATGAGCAGTACTTC.

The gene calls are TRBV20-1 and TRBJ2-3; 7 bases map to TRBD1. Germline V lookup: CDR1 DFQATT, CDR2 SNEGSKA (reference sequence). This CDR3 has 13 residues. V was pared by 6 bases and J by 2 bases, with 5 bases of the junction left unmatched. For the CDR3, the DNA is TGCAGTGCCAGGGACAGCAACACAGATACGCAGTATTTT. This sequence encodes CSARDSNTDTQYF.

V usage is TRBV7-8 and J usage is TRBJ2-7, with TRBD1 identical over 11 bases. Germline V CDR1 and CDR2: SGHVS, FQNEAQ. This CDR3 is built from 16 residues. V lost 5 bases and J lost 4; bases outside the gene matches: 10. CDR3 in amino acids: CASSPPRDRGKYEQYF. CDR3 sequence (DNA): TGTGCCAGCAGCCCGCCCCGGGACAGGGGGAAGTACGAGCAGTACTTC.

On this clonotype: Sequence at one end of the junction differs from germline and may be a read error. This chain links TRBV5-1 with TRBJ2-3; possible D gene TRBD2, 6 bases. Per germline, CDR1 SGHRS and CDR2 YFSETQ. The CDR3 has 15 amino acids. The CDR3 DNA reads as TGCGCCAGCAGCGAGGGGACCACTAGCACAGGTACGCAGTATTTT. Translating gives CASSEGTTSTGTQYF.

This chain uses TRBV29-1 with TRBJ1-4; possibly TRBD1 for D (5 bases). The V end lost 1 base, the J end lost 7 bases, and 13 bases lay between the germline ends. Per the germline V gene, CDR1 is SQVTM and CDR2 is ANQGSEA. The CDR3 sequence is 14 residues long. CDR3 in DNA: TGCAGCGTTGAAGTGCGACAGTCGCCTGAAAAACTGTTTTTT. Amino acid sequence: CSVEVRQSPEKLFF.

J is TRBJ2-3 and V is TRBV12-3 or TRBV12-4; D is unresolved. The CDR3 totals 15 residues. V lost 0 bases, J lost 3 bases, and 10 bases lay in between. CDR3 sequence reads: CASSLAHRATDTQYF. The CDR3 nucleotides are TGTGCCAGCAGTTTAGCGCATAGGGCGACAGATACGCAGTATTTT.

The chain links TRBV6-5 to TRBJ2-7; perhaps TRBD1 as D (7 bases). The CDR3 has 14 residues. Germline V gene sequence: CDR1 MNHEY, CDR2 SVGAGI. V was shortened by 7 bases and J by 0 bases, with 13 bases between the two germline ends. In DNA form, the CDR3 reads TGTGCCAGCATCGGGGGACAGCTCTCCTACGAGCAGTACTTC. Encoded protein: CASIGGQLSYEQYF.

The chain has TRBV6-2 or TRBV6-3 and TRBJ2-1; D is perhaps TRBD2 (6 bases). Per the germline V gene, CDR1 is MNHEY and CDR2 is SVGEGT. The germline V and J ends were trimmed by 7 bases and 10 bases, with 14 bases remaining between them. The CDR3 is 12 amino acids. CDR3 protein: CASNDREREQFF. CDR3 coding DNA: TGTGCCAGCAACGATCGGGAGCGCGAGCAGTTCTTC.

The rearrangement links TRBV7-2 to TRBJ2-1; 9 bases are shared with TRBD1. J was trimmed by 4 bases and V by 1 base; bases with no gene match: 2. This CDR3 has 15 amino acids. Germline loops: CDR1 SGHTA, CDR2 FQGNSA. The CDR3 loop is CASSLDDRGYNEQFF. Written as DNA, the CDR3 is TGTGCCAGCAGCTTAGACGACAGGGGGTACAATGAGCAGTTCTTC.

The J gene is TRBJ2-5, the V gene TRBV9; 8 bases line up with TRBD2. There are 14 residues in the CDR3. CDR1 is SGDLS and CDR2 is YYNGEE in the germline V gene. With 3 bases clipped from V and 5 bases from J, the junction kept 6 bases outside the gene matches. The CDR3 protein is CASSGRGGGETQYF. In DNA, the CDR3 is TGTGCCAGCAGCGGACGGGGGGGCGGTGAGACCCAGTACTTC.

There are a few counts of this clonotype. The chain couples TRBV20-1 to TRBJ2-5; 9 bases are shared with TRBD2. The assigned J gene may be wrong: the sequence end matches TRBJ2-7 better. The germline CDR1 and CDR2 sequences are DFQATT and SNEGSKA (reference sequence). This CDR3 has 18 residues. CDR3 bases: TGCAGTGCTAGAGATTGGACCGGGGCTAGCGGGGTTGGGGTCGAGCAGTACTTC. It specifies CSARDWTGASGVGVEQYF.

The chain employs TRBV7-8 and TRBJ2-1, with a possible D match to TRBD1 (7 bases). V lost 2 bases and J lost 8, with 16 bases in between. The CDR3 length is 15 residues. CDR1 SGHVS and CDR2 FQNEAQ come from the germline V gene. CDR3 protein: CASSLLRGDMDEQFF. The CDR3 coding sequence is TGTGCCAGCAGCTTACTCAGGGGGGATATGGATGAGCAGTTCTTC.

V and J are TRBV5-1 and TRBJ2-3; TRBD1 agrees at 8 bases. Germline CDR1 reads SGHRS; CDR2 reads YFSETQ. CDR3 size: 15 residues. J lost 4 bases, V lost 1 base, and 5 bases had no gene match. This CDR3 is CASSLSRGLADTQYF. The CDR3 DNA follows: TGCGCCAGCAGCTTGTCCAGGGGGCTCGCAGATACGCAGTATTTT.

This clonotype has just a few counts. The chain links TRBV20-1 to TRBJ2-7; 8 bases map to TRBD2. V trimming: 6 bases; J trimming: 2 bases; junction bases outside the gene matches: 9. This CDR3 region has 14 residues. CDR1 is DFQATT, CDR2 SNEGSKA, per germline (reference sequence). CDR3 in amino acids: CSAAWREAPYEQYF. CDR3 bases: TGCAGTGCCGCATGGCGGGAGGCCCCCTACGAGCAGTACTTC.

The CDR3 here is CASSLAGTVTNTGELFF. CDR3 DNA sequence: TGTGCCAGCAGCTTGGCGGGGACCGTCACGAACACCGGGGAGCTGTTTTTT. The chain uses TRBV5-5 and TRBJ2-2, with D tentatively TRBD1 or TRBD2 (5 bases each). Trimming removed 0 bases from V and 0 bases from J, with 12 bases in between. The CDR3 is made up of 17 amino acids. Germline lookup yields CDR1 SGHKS and CDR2 YYEKEE (reference sequence).

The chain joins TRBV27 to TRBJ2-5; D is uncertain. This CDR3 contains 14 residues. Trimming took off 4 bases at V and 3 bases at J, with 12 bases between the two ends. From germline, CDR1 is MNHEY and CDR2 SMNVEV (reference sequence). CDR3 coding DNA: TGTGCCAGCAGTTCCTGGGCCAAAAAAGAGACCCAGTACTTC. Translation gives CASSSWAKKETQYF.

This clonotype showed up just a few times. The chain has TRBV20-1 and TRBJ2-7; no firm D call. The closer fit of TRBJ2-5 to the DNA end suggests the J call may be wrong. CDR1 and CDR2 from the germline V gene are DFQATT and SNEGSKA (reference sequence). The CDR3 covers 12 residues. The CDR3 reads CSAREGFETQYF. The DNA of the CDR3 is TGCAGTGCTAGAGAAGGGTTTGAGACCCAGTACTTC.

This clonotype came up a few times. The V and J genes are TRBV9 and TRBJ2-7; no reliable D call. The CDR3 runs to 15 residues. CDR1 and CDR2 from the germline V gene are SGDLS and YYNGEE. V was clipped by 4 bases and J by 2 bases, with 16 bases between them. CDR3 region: CASSPRIGVPYEQYF. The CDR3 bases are TGTGCCAGCAGCCCCCGGATTGGGGTCCCCTACGAGCAGTACTTC.